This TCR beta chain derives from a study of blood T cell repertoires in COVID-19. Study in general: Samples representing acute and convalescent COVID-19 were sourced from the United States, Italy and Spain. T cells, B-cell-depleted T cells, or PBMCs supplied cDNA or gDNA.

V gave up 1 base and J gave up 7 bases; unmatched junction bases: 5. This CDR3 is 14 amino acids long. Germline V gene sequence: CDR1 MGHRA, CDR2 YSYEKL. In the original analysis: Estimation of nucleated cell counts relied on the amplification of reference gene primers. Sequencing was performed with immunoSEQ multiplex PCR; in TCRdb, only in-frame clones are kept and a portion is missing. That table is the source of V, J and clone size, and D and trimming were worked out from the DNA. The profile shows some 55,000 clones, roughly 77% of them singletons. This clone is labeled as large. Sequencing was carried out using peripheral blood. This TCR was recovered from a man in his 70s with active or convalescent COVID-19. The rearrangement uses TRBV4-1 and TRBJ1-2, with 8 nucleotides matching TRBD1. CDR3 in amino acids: CASSQGQGQRGYTF. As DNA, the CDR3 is TGCGCCAGCAGCCAAGGACAGGGGCAACGTGGCTACACCTTC.